The 25 T cell receptor beta chains below come from one sample, sequenced in a study of memory CD4+ T cells and cytomegalovirus serostatus. The data were produced by immunoSEQ multiplex PCR, yet TCRdb's version contains in-frame clones alone and is incomplete. The sample yields 80,000 or so clones, around four fifths seen once. The sort gate was single viable CD3+CD4+CD8-CD45RO+ cells for memory CD4+ T cells. The sequencing sample was made of memory CD4+ T cells from blood. The source of these receptors is an adult in good health and CMV-seropositive.

The V gene is TRBV7-2, the J gene TRBJ1-4; D perhaps matches TRBD1 (5 bases). The CDR3 is 14 amino acids. V gave up 5 bases and J gave up 6 bases, with 13 bases separating them. Germline V gene data show CDR1 as SGHTA and CDR2 as FQGNSA. The CDR3 spells CASSVLGGYEKLFF. The CDR3 nucleotides are TGTGCCAGCAGCGTCCTTGGGGGGTATGAAAAACTGTTTTTT. The entire variable domain, with the rest obtained from reference TRBV7-2 and TRBJ1-4, is as follows: GAGVSQSPSNKVTEKGKDVELRCDPISGHTALYWYRQSLGQGLEFLIYFQGNSAPDKSGLPSDRFSAERTGGSVSTLTIQRTQQEDSAVYLCASSVLGGYEKLFFGSGTQLSVL.

In nucleotides, the CDR3 is TGTGCCAGCAGCCTCGCCGTGAACACTGAAGCTTTCTTT. Protein: CASSLAVNTEAFF. The chain joins TRBV14 to TRBJ1-1, with unresolved D. CDR1 is SGHDN, CDR2 FVKESK, per germline. CDR3 length: 13 residues. V lost 4 bases, J lost 0 bases, and 6 bases lay in between.

The chain's CDR3 is CASRSGRAANQPQHF. The CDR3 nucleotides read TGTGCCAGCAGATCAGGGAGGGCGGCTAATCAGCCCCAGCATTTT. This rearrangement joins TRBV6-1 to TRBJ1-5; a weak D match, TRBD1 (5 bases). V was pared by 6 bases and J by 4 bases, with 16 bases between. Germline values: CDR1 MNHNS, CDR2 SASEGT. This CDR3 comprises 15 residues.

V is TRBV18 and J is TRBJ1-2; D is possibly TRBD1 (5 bases). The V and J ends lost 4 bases and 6 bases respectively, with 15 bases between them. This CDR3 has 14 residues. Per the germline V gene, CDR1 is KGHSH and CDR2 is LQKENI. The CDR3 DNA reads TGTGCCAGCTCACAAGGGGCGGGATTGGATGGCTACACCTTC. Its translation: CASSQGAGLDGYTF.

The genes are TRBV29-1 and TRBJ2-1, with TRBD2 matching 12 bases. V shed 8 bases and J 2 bases; nucleotides not matched to a gene: 10. CDR3 length: 16 residues. The V gene's germline CDR1 is SQVTM and CDR2 ANQGSEA. CDR3 residues: CSLASGRAPAYNEQFF. DNA for the CDR3: TGCAGCCTCGCTAGCGGGAGGGCCCCGGCCTACAATGAGCAGTTCTTC.

The chain is built from TRBV4-3 and TRBJ2-2; tentative D call: TRBD1 (6 bases). Trimming took 4 bases from V and 5 from J, leaving 17 bases between them. The CDR3 sequence is 16 residues long. Germline CDR1 LGHNA, CDR2 YSLEER. The CDR3 bases are TGCGCCAGCAGCCCAAGGTGGGGGCCACAGACCGGGGAGCTGTTTTTT. It encodes CASSPRWGPQTGELFF.

The V and J genes are TRBV6-1 and TRBJ1-1; D is unclear. Trimming removed 7 bases at V and 4 bases at J, with 10 bases between. The germline CDR1 and CDR2 sequences are MNHNS and SASEGT. CDR3 length: 12 residues. CDR3 in amino acids: CASIGTGTEAFF. In DNA, the CDR3 is TGTGCCAGCATAGGCACGGGCACTGAAGCTTTCTTT.

The V call is TRBV18, the J call TRBJ1-4, with 7 bases aligning to TRBD1. The length of the CDR3 is 17 residues. V lost 3 bases, J lost 0 bases, and 7 bases stayed unmatched. The V gene's germline CDR1 is KGHSH and CDR2 LQKENI. CDR3 loop: CASSPVPGQATNEKLFF. The CDR3 nucleotides read TGTGCCAGCTCACCGGTTCCCGGACAGGCAACTAATGAAAAACTGTTTTTT.

J is TRBJ1-1 and V is TRBV10-1; D not resolved. Deletions cut 2 bases from V and 5 bases from J, with 9 bases between. Germline V lookup: CDR1 WNHNN, CDR2 SYGVQD (reference sequence). The CDR3 length is 13 residues. The CDR3 DNA reads as TGCGCCAGCAGTGAGCTCCTTCGGACTGAAGCTTTCTTT. It translates to CASSELLRTEAFF.

V usage is TRBV5-4 and J usage is TRBJ2-3; no reliable D call. This CDR3 has 13 residues. Trimming removed 8 bases at V and 1 base at J, with 11 bases between. Germline V gene lookup returns CDR1 SGHNT and CDR2 YYREEE (reference sequence). The CDR3 DNA reads as TGTGCCAGTCACCCTCAGGGCACAGATACGCAGTATTTT. Translating gives CASHPQGTDTQYF.

V and J are TRBV6-6 and TRBJ2-2; 8 nucleotides agree with TRBD2. The CDR3 contains 16 residues. V was clipped by 0 bases and J by 5 bases; unmatched bases: 5. The V gene's germline CDR1 is MNHNY and CDR2 SVGAGI (reference sequence). CDR3 in amino acids: CASSYSLASGTGELFF. CDR3 in DNA: TGTGCCAGCAGTTACTCGCTGGCTAGCGGGACCGGGGAGCTGTTTTTT.

Judged by abundance, this clone is medium-sized. Because the CDR3 is missing its conserved closing phenylalanine or tryptophan, this is likely a read error. Because the CDR3's place on the DNA is in doubt, the DNA is left out and the CDR3 is given as listed by TCRdb. The gene calls are TRBV27 and TRBJ1-6. Germline V gene lookup returns CDR1 MNHEY and CDR2 SMNVEV (reference sequence). The CDR3 comprises 8 residues, both ends counted. The CDR3 protein is CASGTAPD.

The J gene is TRBJ2-7, the V gene TRBV29-1, with D hard to call. Germline CDR1 reads SQVTM; CDR2 reads ANQGSEA. V was shortened by 4 bases and J by 0 bases, with 7 bases between the two germline ends. This CDR3 is 12 amino acids long. The CDR3 nucleotides read TGCAGCGTTGTTGAGAGCTCCTACGAGCAGTACTTC. This gives the protein CSVVESSYEQYF.

CDR3 nucleotides: TGTGCCAGCAGCCGGGGACACCTCTTCAGGTCTTACTATGGCTACACCTTC. Translation: CASSRGHLFRSYYGYTF. The rearrangement uses TRBV5-7 and TRBJ1-2, with TRBD1 as a possible D gene (6 bases). TRBV5-7 is an open reading frame, and its role is uncertain. The germline V and J ends were trimmed by 4 bases and 3 bases, with 22 bases remaining between them. The CDR3 length is 17 residues.

V usage is TRBV10-3 and J usage is TRBJ2-4; no firm D call. This CDR3 is 15 amino acids long. Trimming pared 4 bases from V and 0 bases from J, leaving 10 bases between. The germline gives CDR1 ENHRY, CDR2 SYGVKD. The CDR3 bases are TGTGCCATCAGTGGGACGAGTCTAGCCAAAAACATTCAGTACTTC. Translation gives CAISGTSLAKNIQYF.

The chain carries TRBV6-1 and TRBJ2-3, with a weak D call TRBD2 (6 bases). In germline, CDR1 is MNHNS, CDR2 SASEGT. V lost 6 bases and J lost 2, with 9 bases in between. CDR3 length equals 13 residues. In DNA form, the CDR3 reads TGTGCCAGCAGGGGAGGTTCCACAGATACGCAGTATTTT. Protein sequence: CASRGGSTDTQYF.

Here the CDR3 reads CASSQQGVGTGELFF. CDR3 DNA sequence: TGTGCCAGCAGCCAACAGGGGGTGGGCACCGGGGAGCTGTTTTTT. The chain combines TRBV7-2 with TRBJ2-2; 8 bases agree with TRBD1. The CDR3 sequence is 15 residues long. CDR1 is SGHTA, CDR2 FQGNSA, per germline. V trimming: 5 bases; J trimming: 4 bases; junction bases outside the gene matches: 6. The full variable domain, with the rest looked up from reference TRBV7-2 and TRBJ2-2, is GAGVSQSPSNKVTEKGKDVELRCDPISGHTALYWYRQSLGQGLEFLIYFQGNSAPDKSGLPSDRFSAERTGGSVSTLTIQRTQQEDSAVYLCASSQQGVGTGELFFGEGSRLTVL.

The rearrangement joins TRBV6-6 to TRBJ1-1; D is unresolved. The CDR3 length is 13 residues. Looked up from germline, CDR1 is MNHNY and CDR2 is SVGAGI (reference sequence). The V end lost 2 bases, the J end lost 4 bases, and 8 bases lay between the germline ends. CDR3 coding DNA: TGTGCCAGCAGTTACGGCCAAGGCACTGAAGCTTTCTTT. Amino acids: CASSYGQGTEAFF.

J is TRBJ2-5 and V is TRBV29-1; 8 positions match TRBD2. The length of the CDR3 is 14 residues. V lost 2 bases and J lost 5; bases outside the gene matches: 7. Germline V gene data show CDR1 as SQVTM and CDR2 as ANQGSEA. This CDR3 reads CSVEWVGGAETQYF. The CDR3 DNA reads as TGCAGCGTTGAATGGGTCGGGGGGGCGGAGACCCAGTACTTC.

V and J are TRBV28 and TRBJ1-2; D ambiguous. The CDR3 covers 11 residues. CDR1 is MDHEN, CDR2 SYDVKM, per germline. Trimming removed 7 bases at V and 8 bases at J, with 11 bases between. This chain's CDR3 is CASMSGWGYTF. CDR3 bases: TGTGCCAGCATGTCGGGGTGGGGCTACACCTTC.

The V call is TRBV28, the J call TRBJ2-7, with 9 bases aligning to TRBD1. The V segment lost 5 bases and the J segment 2 bases; nucleotides outside the gene matches: 7. CDR3 length: 15 amino acids. The germline V gene encodes CDR1 MDHEN and CDR2 SYDVKM. The CDR3 coding sequence is TGTGCCAGCAGTCCAGGGACAGGGATAACCTACGAGCAGTACTTC. Protein: CASSPGTGITYEQYF.

The CDR3 DNA reads TGTGCAAGTCGCTTTCGGGTTCCCTATGGCTACACCTTC. Its translation is CASRFRVPYGYTF. The chain combines TRBV12-2 with TRBJ1-2. TRBV12-2 corresponds to a pseudogene. This CDR3 spans 13 amino acids.

V gene TRBV6-1 combines with J gene TRBJ2-3; 11 bases match TRBD2. The CDR3 sequence is 15 residues long. V dropped 7 bases and J dropped 5; count of bases not matched to a gene: 8. CDR1 is MNHNS, CDR2 SASEGT, per germline. DNA of the CDR3: TGTGCCAGCACCGGCCTAGCGGGAGGCGGAGATACGCAGTATTTT. Protein sequence: CASTGLAGGGDTQYF.

The sample holds one count of this clone. The rearrangement uses TRBV30 and TRBJ2-1; 8 nucleotides agree with TRBD1. V gave up 2 bases and J gave up 6 bases; unmatched junction bases: 9. The CDR3 is 15 amino acids. The V gene's germline CDR1 is GTSNPN and CDR2 SVGIG (reference sequence). The CDR3 region is CAWSPLGQGRNEQFF. In nucleotides, the CDR3 is TGTGCCTGGAGTCCACTCGGACAGGGCCGCAATGAGCAGTTCTTC.

The chain carries TRBV11-3 and TRBJ2-3, with TRBD1 matching 9 bases. This CDR3 is 16 amino acids long. Per germline, CDR1 SGHNT and CDR2 YENEEA. With 5 bases clipped from V and 5 bases from J, the junction kept 11 bases outside the gene matches. The chain's CDR3 is CASSQTFGTGRDTQYF. For the CDR3, the DNA is TGTGCCAGCAGCCAGACCTTTGGGACAGGGAGAGATACGCAGTATTTT.